This record covers a single T cell receptor beta chain. These data originate in a study of T-cell reconstitution after alpha-beta-depleted transplantation in children. Unique molecular identifiers were used to barcode this TCRbeta library. One entry per CDR3 protein results from TCRdb running MiXCR on the PCR reads. The data contain roughly 420,000 distinct CDR3 sequences, about 16% of them singletons. The material sequenced was PBMCs, mostly from graft donor cells, taken 360 days after TCRalphabeta/CD19-depleted stem cell transplant. This receptor was obtained from a boy under two years old who had a stem cell transplant for Wiskott-Aldrich syndrome, so the T cells may come from the graft donor.

The CDR3 DNA reads as TGCGCCAGCAGCCAAGGTTTCCAGGGAATTTTGACTAGCAGGATTCAGTACTTC. It encodes CASSQGFQGILTSRIQYF. The chain links TRBV4-3 to TRBJ2-4; TRBD2 aligns across 7 bases. The CDR3 is 18 residues long. From germline, CDR1 is LGHNA and CDR2 YSLEER. V gave up 1 base and J gave up 10 bases; unmatched junction bases: 19.